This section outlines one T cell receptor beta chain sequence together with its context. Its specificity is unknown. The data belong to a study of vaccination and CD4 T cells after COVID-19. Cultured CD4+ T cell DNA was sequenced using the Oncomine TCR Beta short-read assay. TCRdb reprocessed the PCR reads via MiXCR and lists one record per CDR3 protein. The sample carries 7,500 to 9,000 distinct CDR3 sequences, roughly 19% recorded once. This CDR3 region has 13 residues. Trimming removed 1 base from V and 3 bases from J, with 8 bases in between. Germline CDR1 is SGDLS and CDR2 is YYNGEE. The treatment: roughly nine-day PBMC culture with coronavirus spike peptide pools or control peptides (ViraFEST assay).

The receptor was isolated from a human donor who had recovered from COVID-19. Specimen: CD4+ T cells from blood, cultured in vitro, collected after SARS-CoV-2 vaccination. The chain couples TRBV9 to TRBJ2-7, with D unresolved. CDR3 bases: TGTGCCAGCAGCGTAATATGGGTCTACGAGCAGTACTTC. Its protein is CASSVIWVYEQYF. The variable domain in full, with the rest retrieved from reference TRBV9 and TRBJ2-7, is DSGVTQTPKHLITATGQRVTLRCSPRSGDLSVYWYQQSLDQGLQFLIQYYNGEERAKGNILERFSAQQFPDLHSELNLSSLELGDSALYFCASSVIWVYEQYFGPGTRLTVT.